This record concerns one TCR beta chain sequence. Running of the assay took place at deep level. For each subset, genomic DNA was distributed in equal portions over several immunoSEQ plates. The protocol was immunoSEQ multiplex PCR, while the TCRdb copy is restricted to in-frame clones and leaves out a portion. Among 450,000 or so clones, 60% to 80% were seen once, and the ten largest hold 12%. The CDR3 covers 12 residues. The germline V and J ends were trimmed by 2 bases and 5 bases, with 7 bases remaining between them. Germline V lookup: CDR1 SGHTA, CDR2 FQGNSA. The data stem from a study of shared clonotypes between healthy human individuals. Free of recent acute infections or vaccinations, the donors were healthy HIV-negative adults. Genomic DNA from unsorted samples was obtained from around 100 million PBMCs (per sample).

Sequencing was performed on PBMCs. The chain uses TRBV7-2 and TRBJ2-7, with D possibly being TRBD1 (5 bases). This TCR derives from a woman aged 40 to 50 in good health. Some clones in this sample may be carry-over from other donors' samples. CDR3 residues: CASSLLRDEQYF. The CDR3 region has the DNA TGTGCCAGCAGCTTACTCAGGGACGAGCAGTACTTC.